The entry below describes one TCR beta chain. The specificity of this receptor is unknown. The record has no base qualities; no much larger clone is one base away. This sample is part of a study of blood T cell repertoires in COVID-19 (TCRdb year 2020). Regarding the complete study: Samples from collaborators originated in the United States, Italy and Spain and spanned both the acute and convalescent phases of COVID-19. The prospective study material was composed of cDNA or gDNA derived from T cells, B-cell-depleted T cells, or PBMCs. The dataset comprised deeply sampled blood TCRbeta repertoires from subjects exposed to, actively infected with, or recovered from COVID-19. The repertoires were released in a freely available public database intended as a resource for research on the immune response to SARS-CoV-2. Samples were obtained from the ongoing ImmuneRACE study (first 160 participants) and from 1,200 or so subjects provided by 6 global collaborators. Sample metadata almost always included a de-identified subject ID, COVID-19 status, age in years and sex. Where available, HLA class I and class II types were taken from metadata supplied by the sample provider and were not determined by assay-based typing. Overall study results and their limits: The quantity of clinical and demographic metadata differed by source and by participant and was supplied without curation.

As encoded in the germline V gene, CDR1 is MRHNA while CDR2 is SNTAGT. The V and J ends are trimmed by 7 bases and 0 bases, leaving 15 bases between them. The CDR3 runs 15 residues from the cysteine to the phenylalanine. Of all the DNA, just the CDR3 is kept, 45 bases in frame from base 1. At one collaborating source in Seattle, patients were enrolled during active infection and were followed longitudinally through the course of disease. Collaborating institutions collected whole blood in K2EDTA tubes following their own protocols. For TCRbeta analysis, collaborators shipped samples as frozen whole blood, isolated PBMCs, or DNA extracted from either of those sample types. TCRbeta CDR3 regions were amplified from genomic DNA using the immunoSEQ Assay, a bias-controlled multiplex PCR. The original pipeline was this. Nucleated cell counts per sample were estimated from amplification of reference gene primers within the assay. Sequence reads were collapsed and filtered to measure the absolute abundance of every unique TCRbeta CDR3 rearrangement. Productive Simpson clonality was computed per sample as the square root of Simpson's diversity index over productive rearrangements. TCRdb provides this immuneACCESS table in a form limited to in-frame rearrangements. Some clones are lacking; in checked studies, under half of them reflect an unresolved V gene, and why the rest are absent is not known. Clonal size and the V and J genes are those of that table, whereas D and trimming came from the DNA. For this sample there are some 250,000 clones; roughly 79% appear just once. Of the sample, around 7.2% is held by the ten largest clones.

The chain is assembled from TRBV6-4 and TRBJ1-1, with the D gene too uncertain to name. This receptor was identified in a woman older than 75 with COVID-19, enrolled during active disease. What was sequenced was peripheral blood. In nucleotide form, the sequence is TGTGCCAGCATTAGGCAGGCTCTTTTGAACACTGAAGCTTTCTTT. Translated, this gives CASIRQALLNTEAFF.